Detailed here is one T cell receptor beta chain. Its antigen is not yet known. No much larger clone is present one base from it, and per-base qualities are unavailable. The donors were healthy, HIV-negative adults with no recently reported acute infections or vaccinations. All donors were Caucasian adults living in Nashville, Tennessee, USA. CD4+ T cells were enriched through magnetic negative selection, after which naive cells were positively selected on CD45RA and the remaining negative fraction served as the memory subset. Blood was collected by leukapheresis, and PBMCs were isolated by Ficoll-Histopaque density gradient centrifugation and then cryopreserved in liquid nitrogen vapor phase. Analytical flow cytometry was used to check the purity and quantity of each magnetically sorted T cell population. Genomic DNA was isolated from each sorted fraction and quantified by UV absorbance on a Nanodrop 2000c.

These data are taken from a study of shared clonotypes between healthy human individuals (dated by TCRdb to the early 2020s). With regard to the full study: The cohort comprised two women and a few men aged 18 to 49 years. For each donor, three plates each were used for CD4 naive and CD4 memory, two plates were used for CD8 naive, and one plate was used for CD8 memory. To estimate repertoire size and how much clonotype sharing occurs between individuals, the study deeply sequenced the blood TCR repertoires of several healthy adults. To increase sequencing depth and limit assay-specific biases, different laboratories used diverse techniques to prepare libraries and sequence TCR repertoires. Leukapheresis yielded between about 0.94 and 9 billion PBMCs per donor.

Paper-wide results and their limitations: Estimated clonotype richness was generally larger for naive than for memory subsets. Only blood was sampled, and tissue TCR repertoires likely differ from those in blood. Compared with non-shared clonotypes, clonotypes shared by all four sorted-subset donors had higher generation probabilities. Based on pairwise subsampling, the degree of clonotype sharing among donors was expected to be affected by sequencing depth. Approximately 4.8% of naive CD4, more than 3% of naive CD8, 2.3% of memory CD4, and more than 0.35% of memory CD8 clonotypes were shared across a few donors. Rarefaction of sorted-subset datasets indicated incomplete sequencing despite the large sequencing depth. The small number of donors limited the genetic and exposure-history diversity represented.

Using the deep immunoSEQ assay, multiplex PCR amplified TCR CDR3 regions from genomic DNA. For each cell subset, the extracted genomic DNA was distributed evenly across all wells of several immunoSEQ 96-well plates, and each plate served as one replicate. For sorted subsets, about 200 ng genomic DNA, equal to tens of thousands of T cell genomes, was loaded into each replicate PCR. Purified libraries were quantified with a Qubit 3.0 fluorometer, sized on a Bioanalyzer 2100, and re-quantified with the KAPA Library Quantification kit. Every immunoSEQ 96-well plate was sequenced on a separate single-read 150-cycle Illumina NextSeq 550 flow cell. Per the original workflow: Because only junctional sequences without quality scores were contained in the immunoSEQ output, filtering matching that applied to full-length reads could not be performed. To assign V/J genes and CDR3, sequences were annotated against IMGT germline references using PyIR, a Python wrapper for IgBLAST v1.9. Reads were filtered out if the reads had weak V/J assignments (E-value above 1e-6), no CDR3, stop codons, out-of-frame junctions, or ambiguous translated residues. V3J clonotypes were defined as sequences sharing an identical inferred V gene, J gene, and CDR3 amino acid sequence. Percentage overlap between repertoires was computed as shared unique clonotypes divided by the size of the smaller repertoire. Repertoire richness was assessed with RTK rarefaction, the Chao1 estimator, and Recon v2.1 estimates of unobserved clonotypes. OLGA was used to compute generation probabilities for all TCRbeta clonotypes that the gDNA method yielded from a handful of donors. TCRdb stores this immuneACCESS table with in-frame sequences only. Part of the clones is absent; in the studies checked, under half of the shortfall reflects unresolved V genes, and no reason is known for the rest. D and trimming were read from the DNA, whereas the V and J calls and clone size are those reported in that table. For this sample the table gives more than 850,000 clones, of which 78% were detected only once. Of the sample, approximately 0.5% is held by the ten largest clones.

Including cysteine and phenylalanine, the CDR3 has 13 amino acids. The retained sequence is limited to the CDR3, 39 bases, with the frame set at the first base. The CDR1 and CDR2 encoded by the germline V gene are SNHLY and FYNNEI. V is reduced by 1 base and J by 2 bases, leaving a spacing of 2 bases between them. Rearrangement joined TRBV2 to TRBJ2-2, with the D gene too uncertain to name. The receptor was isolated from a young man in good health. Some clones in this sample may be carry-over from other donors' samples. The material sequenced was memory CD4+ T cells from PBMCs. The cell subset or site label on this specimen signifies: CD45RA-negative fraction. The CDR3 has the sequence CASSEGNTGELFF. DNA sequence: TGTGCCAGCAGTGAAGGAAACACCGGGGAGCTGTTTTTT. When the CDR3 is completed using the reference TRBV2 and TRBJ2-2 genes on either side, the full variable domain is EPEVTQTPSHQVTQMGQEVILRCVPISNHLYFYWYRQILGQKVEFLVSFYNNEISEKSEIFDDQFSVERPDGSNFTLKIRSTKLEDSAMYFCASSEGNTGELFFGEGSRLTVL.